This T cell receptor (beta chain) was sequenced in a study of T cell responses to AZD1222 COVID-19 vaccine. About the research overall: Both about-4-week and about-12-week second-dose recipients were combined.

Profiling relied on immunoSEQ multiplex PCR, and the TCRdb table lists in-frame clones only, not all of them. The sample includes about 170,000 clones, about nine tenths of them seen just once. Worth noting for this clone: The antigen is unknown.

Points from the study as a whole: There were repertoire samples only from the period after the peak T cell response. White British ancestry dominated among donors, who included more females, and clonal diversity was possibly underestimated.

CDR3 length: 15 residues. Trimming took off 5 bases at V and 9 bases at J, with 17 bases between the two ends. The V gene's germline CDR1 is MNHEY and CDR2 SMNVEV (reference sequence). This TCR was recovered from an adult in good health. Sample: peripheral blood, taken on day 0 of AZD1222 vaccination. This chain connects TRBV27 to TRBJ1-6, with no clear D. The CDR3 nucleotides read TGTGCCAGCAGTCCCGAGTGGCAGGCTAGTTCACCCCTCCACTTT. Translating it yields CASSPEWQASSPLHF.